What follows are 23 T cell receptor beta chains derived from one specimen sequenced in a study of blood T cell repertoires in COVID-19. Profiled with immunoSEQ multiplex PCR; TCRdb holds only in-frame clones, not every one. This table holds about 240,000 clones, roughly 76% found once. Sequences were obtained from peripheral blood. These receptors were collected from a woman over 75 with COVID-19, enrolled during active disease.

This chain connects TRBV28 to TRBJ2-7; 7 bases line up with TRBD1. This CDR3 has 15 residues. J gave up 0 bases and V 5 bases, and 7 bases lay outside the gene matches. CDR1 and CDR2 (germline): MDHEN, SYDVKM. CDR3 in DNA: TGTGCCAGCAGTAGAACAGGGGCCCCCTCCTACGAGCAGTACTTC. As protein: CASSRTGAPSYEQYF. The whole variable domain, filled in from reference TRBV28 and TRBJ2-7, reads DVKVTQSSRYLVKRTGEKVFLECVQDMDHENMFWYRQDPGLGLRLIYFSYDVKMKEKGDIPEGYSVSREKKERFSLILESASTNQTSMYLCASSRTGAPSYEQYFGPGTRLTVT.

V and J are TRBV9 and TRBJ2-2; perhaps TRBD1 as D (5 bases). This CDR3 spans 16 amino acids. Germline lookup yields CDR1 SGDLS and CDR2 YYNGEE. V shed 3 bases and J shed 5 bases, with 17 bases lying between them. CDR3 DNA sequence: TGTGCCAGCAGCGGTGGACCGGCGACAGTTACCGGGGAGCTGTTTTTT. This sequence encodes CASSGGPATVTGELFF.

This sequence joins TRBV7-8 and TRBJ1-1, with TRBD1 matching 7 bases. CDR1 and CDR2 from the germline V gene are SGHVS and FQNEAQ. J gave up 2 bases and V 1 base, and 7 bases lay outside the gene matches. The CDR3 runs to 16 residues. The CDR3 is CASSLVGRGINTEAFF. The DNA of the CDR3 is TGTGCCAGCAGCTTAGTTGGCAGGGGGATTAACACTGAAGCTTTCTTT.

This chain connects TRBV5-1 to TRBJ1-3; maybe TRBD1 (6 bases). Trimming shortened V by 5 bases and J by 4 bases, and 16 bases separated the two germline ends. Per the germline V gene, CDR1 is SGHRS and CDR2 is YFSETQ. The CDR3 extends over 15 amino acids. The CDR3 is CASSITGTSGNTIYF. The CDR3 DNA reads TGCGCCAGCAGTATTACAGGGACGTCCGGAAACACCATATATTTT.

V is TRBV7-9 and J is TRBJ1-1; tentative D call: TRBD1 (5 bases). This CDR3 contains 14 residues. V was pared by 3 bases and J by 10 bases, with 18 bases between. Germline CDR1 and CDR2: SEHNR and FQNEAQ (reference sequence). CDR3 coding DNA: TGTGCCAGCAGCTTCGGTCAGGGCGGTTCAGGAGCTTTCTTT. It is translated as CASSFGQGGSGAFF.

The chain links TRBV5-1 to TRBJ2-1; 12 positions match TRBD2. V lost 3 bases, J lost 9 bases, and 4 bases stayed unmatched. In germline, CDR1 is SGHRS, CDR2 YFSETQ. The CDR3 covers 14 residues. This CDR3 is CASSSSGLAGEQFF. As DNA, the CDR3 is TGCGCCAGCAGCTCGTCGGGACTAGCGGGTGAGCAGTTCTTC. Complete variable domain (other parts from reference TRBV5-1 and TRBJ2-1): KAGVTQTPRYLIKTRGQQVTLSCSPISGHRSVSWYQQTPGQGLQFLFEYFSETQRNKGNFPGRFSGRQFSNSRSEMNVSTLELGDSALYLCASSSSGLAGEQFFGPGTRLTVL.

The J gene is TRBJ2-2, the V gene TRBV7-2; D not certain. V was clipped by 4 bases and J by 6 bases, with 6 bases between them. This CDR3 has 12 amino acids. From germline, CDR1 is SGHTA and CDR2 FQGNSA. The CDR3 is CASSSGSGELFF. In nucleotides, the CDR3 is TGTGCCAGCAGCTCCGGGTCCGGGGAGCTGTTTTTT.

The rearrangement links TRBV6-5 to TRBJ2-7, with 11 bases aligning to TRBD2. CDR1 and CDR2 from the germline V gene are MNHEY and SVGAGI. The CDR3 is 14 residues long. V shed 5 bases and J 5 bases; nucleotides not matched to a gene: 5. The CDR3 loop reads CASSPLAGENEQYF. Written as DNA, the CDR3 is TGTGCCAGCAGTCCACTAGCGGGAGAGAACGAGCAGTACTTC.

The rearrangement uses TRBV10-2 and TRBJ2-1; tentative D call: TRBD2 (5 bases). This CDR3 comprises 13 residues. Trimming took off 7 bases at V and 9 bases at J, with 16 bases between the two ends. From germline, CDR1 is WSHSY and CDR2 SAAADI. The CDR3 here is CASTRIPGGEQFF. CDR3 nucleotide sequence: TGCGCCAGCACCAGGATCCCTGGAGGTGAGCAGTTCTTC.

The chain uses TRBV7-3 and TRBJ2-3; 9 positions match TRBD1. Per the germline V gene, CDR1 is SGHTA and CDR2 is FQGTGA. Trimming took 5 bases from V and 1 from J; bases not matched to a gene: 7. The CDR3 consists of 16 residues. In DNA, the CDR3 is TGTGCCAGCAGCCGACAGGGGGGGAAAGGCACAGATACGCAGTATTTT. This gives the protein CASSRQGGKGTDTQYF.

This chain uses TRBV15 with TRBJ2-1; 9 bases are a match to TRBD2. The V gene's germline CDR1 is LNHNV and CDR2 YYDKDF (reference sequence). The CDR3 spans 14 residues. With V trimmed by 6 bases and J by 4 bases, 4 bases remained unmatched. The CDR3 bases are TGTGCCACCAGAGGAGCGGGAGGATACAATGAGCAGTTCTTC. As protein: CATRGAGGYNEQFF.

This chain's CDR3 is CASSLGGNPYNEQFF. Written as DNA, the CDR3 is TGTGCCAGCAGCCTGGGCGGGAATCCTTACAATGAGCAGTTCTTC. This rearrangement joins TRBV5-4 to TRBJ2-1, with D possibly being TRBD2 (6 bases). Germline values: CDR1 SGHNT, CDR2 YYREEE (reference sequence). The V and J ends lost 4 bases and 4 bases respectively, with 15 bases between them. This CDR3 is 15 amino acids long.

This clone occurred a few times. V gene TRBV5-8 combines with J gene TRBJ1-1; the D gene is possibly TRBD1 (5 bases). The germline gives CDR1 SGHTS, CDR2 YDEGEE. Between the trimmed V and J ends, which lost 6 bases and 1 base, there was a span of 13 bases. The CDR3 consists of 14 residues. CDR3 DNA sequence: TGTGCCAGCACCCGTGGGGGAGGGAACACTGAAGCTTTCTTT. Amino acids: CASTRGGGNTEAFF.

The table lists this clone with a count of one. This chain connects TRBV29-1 to TRBJ2-1, with a tentative D call TRBD1 (5 bases). V lost 2 bases, J lost 2 bases, and 10 bases lay in between. From germline, CDR1 is SQVTM and CDR2 ANQGSEA. The length of the CDR3 is 14 residues. CDR3 coding DNA: TGCAGCGTTGAAAGGGCAGGGCCCTACAATGAGCAGTTCTTC. It is translated as CSVERAGPYNEQFF.

The J gene is TRBJ2-7, the V gene TRBV7-6, with 7 nucleotides matching TRBD1. The J segment lost 0 bases and the V segment lost 5 bases, leaving 4 bases of the junction unmatched. Germline values: CDR1 SGHVS, CDR2 FNYEAQ. The CDR3 covers 14 residues. DNA for the CDR3: TGTGCCAGCAGCCCCGGGACAGTCTCCTACGAGCAGTACTTC. This encodes CASSPGTVSYEQYF.

The genes are TRBV18 and TRBJ2-5, with D tentatively TRBD1 (5 bases). CDR1 and CDR2 from the germline V gene are KGHSH and LQKENI. The ends were cut back, 2 bases at V and 2 bases at J, with 6 bases in the middle. The CDR3 is made up of 13 amino acids. CDR3 in amino acids: CASSPDRQETQYF. The CDR3, as DNA: TGTGCCAGCTCACCAGACAGACAAGAGACCCAGTACTTC.

A single count supports this clone. The chain combines TRBV19 with TRBJ1-2; no firm D call. The CDR3 contains 12 residues. V was pared by 6 bases and J by 4 bases, with 9 bases between. Germline lookup yields CDR1 LNHDA and CDR2 SQIVND (reference sequence). CDR3 DNA sequence: TGTGCCAGTAGGGAGCCTCTCTATGGCTACACCTTC. Its protein product is CASREPLYGYTF.

This chain links TRBV6-5 with TRBJ2-1, with 7 bases that match TRBD2. Looked up from germline, CDR1 is MNHEY and CDR2 is SVGAGI. V was clipped by 4 bases and J by 6 bases; unmatched bases: 9. The CDR3 spans 15 residues. CDR3 in DNA: TGTGCCAGCAGTTTGAGCGGGAAGGGTGTCAATGAGCAGTTCTTC. It codes for CASSLSGKGVNEQFF.

This clone was counted a single time. The chain has TRBV11-2 and TRBJ2-7, with D tentatively TRBD1 (5 bases). V was pared by 4 bases and J by 1 base, with 14 bases between. Germline V gene data show CDR1 as SGHAT and CDR2 as FQNNGV. This CDR3 has 15 residues. The CDR3 DNA reads TGTGCCAGCAGCTCCCGACAGATTGTTTCCTACGAGCAGTACTTC. The encoded protein is CASSSRQIVSYEQYF.

The V and J genes are TRBV6-1 and TRBJ2-2; TRBD2 matches 13 bases. CDR1 and CDR2 from the germline V gene are MNHNS and SASEGT. The ends lost 2 bases at V and 12 bases at J; junction bases unmatched: 6. CDR3 size: 15 residues. The CDR3 DNA follows: TGTGCCAGCAGTGAACAGACTAGCGGGGGGAAACAGCTGTTTTTT. Amino acids: CASSEQTSGGKQLFF.

The CDR3: CAISPDRTGETQYF. The CDR3 DNA follows: TGTGCCATCAGTCCGGACAGGACGGGAGAGACCCAGTACTTC. V gene TRBV10-3 combines with J gene TRBJ2-5, with 7 bases fitting TRBD1. With V trimmed by 5 bases and J by 4 bases, 7 bases remained unmatched. The CDR3 runs to 14 residues. Per germline, CDR1 ENHRY and CDR2 SYGVKD.

V is TRBV12-5 and J is TRBJ2-1; 9 bases map to TRBD1. Germline CDR1 and CDR2: LGHNT and FRNRAP. Unmatched junction bases numbered 7, after V lost 3 bases and J lost 7 bases. The CDR3 length is 15 residues. CDR3 amino acids: CASGLGDREGNEQFF. CDR3 sequence (DNA): TGTGCTAGTGGTTTAGGGGACAGGGAGGGAAATGAGCAGTTCTTC.

This clone was found once. The J gene is TRBJ1-1, the V gene TRBV6-5, with 8 bases aligning to TRBD1. Losses at the gene ends were 5 bases for V and 5 bases for J; bases not matched to a gene: 7. CDR1 is MNHEY, CDR2 SVGAGI, per germline. The CDR3 runs 14 residues. CDR3 sequence: CASSQGAENTEAFF. The CDR3 nucleotides are TGTGCCAGCAGTCAGGGGGCTGAAAATACTGAAGCTTTCTTT.